The 19 T cell receptor beta chains presented below share a single source sample, sequenced in a study of T-cell reconstitution after alpha-beta-depleted transplantation in children. Molecular barcoding with unique molecular identifiers was used for the TCRbeta library. TCRdb redid the calling of the PCR reads with MiXCR, one entry per CDR3 protein. The repertoire includes 250,000 to 300,000 distinct CDR3 sequences, roughly a tenth of them detected once, and 7.5% sits in the top ten. The sequencing used PBMCs, collected before TCRalphabeta/CD19-depleted stem cell transplant. These receptors all come from a boy younger than two with acute myeloid leukemia, due to receive a stem cell transplant.

This clonotype came up many times. The chain is built from TRBV7-2 and TRBJ2-3; unclear D gene. The CDR3 is made up of 12 amino acids. V was cut by 1 base and J by 13 bases, with 12 bases left in between. Germline-derived CDR1 and CDR2 are SGHTA and FQGNSA. CDR3: CASSLGLGPKYF. CDR3 coding DNA: TGTGCCAGCAGCTTAGGGCTAGGCCCCAAGTATTTT.

Points on this clonotype: A read error may be the cause here, since a much bigger clone is one base away. The rearrangement joins TRBV9 to TRBJ1-1; D might be TRBD1 (6 bases). Trimming cost V 4 bases and J 3 bases, with 13 bases left between them. The CDR3 runs 14 residues. From germline, CDR1 is SGDLS and CDR2 YYNGEE. CDR3: CASSKGGTDTEAFF. The CDR3 nucleotides read TGTGCCAGCAGCAAGGGGGGGACTGACACTGAAGCTTTCTTT.

This clonotype was counted many times. The CDR3 sequence is CASSDGPSNTGELFF. Written as DNA, the CDR3 is TGTGCCAGCAGTGACGGCCCTTCGAACACCGGGGAGCTGTTTTTT. The J gene is TRBJ2-2, the V gene TRBV6-1; D is uncertain. The CDR3 runs 15 residues. The germline gives CDR1 MNHNS, CDR2 SASEGT. The V end lost 3 bases, the J end lost 0 bases, and 8 bases lay between the germline ends.

A few counts support this clonotype. The CDR3 protein is CASKPGLAGANEQFF. The CDR3, as DNA: TGTGCCAGCAAACCGGGACTAGCGGGGGCCAATGAGCAGTTCTTC. This chain links TRBV3-1 with TRBJ2-1; 14 bases are a match to TRBD2. Germline values: CDR1 LGHDT, CDR2 YNNKEL (reference sequence). Trimming removed 7 bases from V and 6 bases from J; junction bases left unmatched: 5. This CDR3 contains 15 residues.

This clonotype was observed at least ten times. V is TRBV15 and J is TRBJ2-7; TRBD2 is a possible D gene (6 bases). The V and J ends lost 3 bases and 6 bases respectively, with 18 bases between them. The CDR3 extends over 15 amino acids. CDR1 is LNHNV, CDR2 YYDKDF, per germline (reference sequence). The CDR3 region has the DNA TGTGCCACCAGCAGTGGGGGGAACGAGGGTGCCGAGCAGTACTTC. Its protein product is CATSSGGNEGAEQYF.

This clonotype was seen a handful of times. The chain joins TRBV7-9 to TRBJ1-4, with D possibly being TRBD1 (6 bases). This CDR3 comprises 17 residues. Trimming pared 8 bases from V and 0 bases from J, leaving 19 bases between. Germline V CDR1 and CDR2: SEHNR, FQNEAQ (reference sequence). CDR3 coding DNA: TGTGCCAGCGGCGACCCGGGACACTTTGCAACTAATGAAAAACTGTTTTTT. This translates into CASGDPGHFATNEKLFF.

This clonotype has ten or more counts. V is TRBV29-1 and J is TRBJ1-5; D gene ambiguous. This CDR3 comprises 13 residues. Germline V gene sequence: CDR1 SQVTM, CDR2 ANQGSEA. Trimming left V 6 bases short and J 4 bases short, with 13 bases between. CDR3 amino acids: CSVADGPNQPQHF. CDR3 DNA sequence: TGCAGCGTCGCGGACGGACCTAATCAGCCCCAGCATTTT.

This clonotype was seen repeatedly, ten times or more. CDR3 residues: CASSYGTGNSPLHF. DNA for the CDR3: TGTGCCAGCAGTTACGGGACAGGAAATTCACCCCTCCACTTT. V is TRBV12-3 or TRBV12-4 and J is TRBJ1-6, with TRBD1 matching over 8 bases. V shed 4 bases and J 7 bases; nucleotides not matched to a gene: 3. This CDR3 comprises 14 residues.

This clonotype was seen only a few times. The chain joins TRBV7-3 to TRBJ2-1; no firm D call. Trimming removed 2 bases at V and 10 bases at J, with 9 bases between. Looked up from germline, CDR1 is SGHTA and CDR2 is FQGTGA. This CDR3 comprises 12 residues. The chain's CDR3 is CASSLWSGEQFF. CDR3 in DNA: TGTGCCAGCAGCTTATGGTCTGGAGAGCAGTTCTTC.

This clonotype was seen many times. The chain has TRBV29-1 and TRBJ1-1, with TRBD1 as a possible D gene (5 bases). CDR1 is SQVTM, CDR2 ANQGSEA, per germline. This CDR3 contains 14 residues. Between the trimmed V and J ends, which lost 4 bases and 4 bases, there was a span of 16 bases. The CDR3 loop is CSVGQGGRGTEAFF. CDR3 coding DNA: TGCAGCGTTGGGCAGGGAGGGAGGGGCACTGAAGCTTTCTTT.

This clonotype was observed a few times. The chain is built from TRBV3-1 and TRBJ2-5; 8 bases are a match to TRBD2. The germline V gene has CDR1 LGHDT and CDR2 YNNKEL (reference sequence). The CDR3 contains 18 residues. V lost 2 bases and J lost 5; bases outside the gene matches: 16. The CDR3 loop is CASSQTPGLERVWETQYF. CDR3 in DNA: TGTGCCAGCAGCCAAACCCCGGGACTAGAAAGAGTATGGGAGACCCAGTACTTC.

This clonotype was found many times. This chain joins TRBV7-2 and TRBJ2-2; D is undetermined. The germline V and J ends were trimmed by 6 bases and 2 bases, with 7 bases remaining between them. Germline assignment: CDR1 SGHTA and CDR2 FQGNSA. The CDR3 has 13 amino acids. The DNA for the CDR3 is TGTGCCAGCAGTGGCGTTAACACCGGGGAGCTGTTTTTT. Its translation: CASSGVNTGELFF.

This clonotype was picked up many times. The V and J genes are TRBV14 and TRBJ1-6; 7 bases are a match to TRBD1. The CDR3 is made up of 16 amino acids. V gave up 3 bases and J gave up 6 bases; unmatched junction bases: 8. Per germline, CDR1 SGHDN and CDR2 FVKESK. The CDR3 loop reads CASSHLDREANSPLHF. CDR3 DNA sequence: TGTGCCAGCAGCCACCTCGACAGGGAAGCTAATTCACCCCTCCACTTT.

The chain carries TRBV28 and TRBJ2-7; D might be TRBD2 (7 bases). The CDR3 length is 15 residues. Per the germline V gene, CDR1 is MDHEN and CDR2 is SYDVKM. The V and J ends lost 5 bases and 6 bases respectively, with 20 bases between them. In nucleotides, the CDR3 is TGTGCCAGCAGTCCCCTGCCCACAGGGAGGGTCGAGCAGTACTTC. Translation gives CASSPLPTGRVEQYF.

This clonotype was picked up many times. V and J are TRBV5-1 and TRBJ2-1, with D hard to call. This CDR3 spans 16 amino acids. Germline values: CDR1 SGHRS, CDR2 YFSETQ. The V end lost 3 bases, the J end lost 6 bases, and 19 bases lay between the germline ends. The CDR3 DNA follows: TGCGCCAGCAGCTCTAGACATGGAGTCGGAAGCAATGAGCAGTTCTTC. As protein: CASSSRHGVGSNEQFF. The full variable domain, in which reference TRBV5-1 and TRBJ2-1 provide the parts outside the CDR3, is KAGVTQTPRYLIKTRGQQVTLSCSPISGHRSVSWYQQTPGQGLQFLFEYFSETQRNKGNFPGRFSGRQFSNSRSEMNVSTLELGDSALYLCASSSRHGVGSNEQFFGPGTRLTVL.

This clonotype was counted many times. V and J are TRBV6-5 and TRBJ1-3; TRBD1 might be the D (5 bases). V lost 4 bases to trimming and J lost 3 bases, with 13 bases between them. There are 15 residues in the CDR3. CDR1 MNHEY and CDR2 SVGAGI come from the germline V gene. The CDR3 DNA sequence: TGTGCCAGCAGTTCCGTACAGGAACTTGGAAACACCATATATTTT. Its translation: CASSSVQELGNTIYF.

In its sample, this clonotype was seen many times. The chain couples TRBV4-3 to TRBJ2-3; possibly TRBD1 or TRBD2 for D (7 bases each). The germline CDR1 and CDR2 sequences are LGHNA and YSLEER. CDR3 length equals 17 residues. Deletions cut 0 bases from V and 2 bases from J, with 15 bases between. The CDR3 DNA reads TGCGCCAGCAGCCAAGATCAGGGGGGGAGCCTCACAGATACGCAGTATTTT. Translated, it gives CASSQDQGGSLTDTQYF.

J is TRBJ2-7 and V is TRBV10-3; 9 bases agree with TRBD1. The germline V gene encodes CDR1 ENHRY and CDR2 SYGVKD. The CDR3 length is 16 residues. The V gene end was trimmed by 4 bases and the J gene end by 1 base; junction bases not matched to a gene: 8. The CDR3 nucleotides are TGTGCCATCAGTGGAGGGGGGACAGGGAAATCCTACGAGCAGTACTTC. Translation gives CAISGGGTGKSYEQYF.

This clonotype was seen many times. The gene calls are TRBV7-2 and TRBJ2-3, with D hard to call. The CDR3 is 14 residues long. Trimming left V 2 bases short and J 4 bases short, with 10 bases between. Looked up from germline, CDR1 is SGHTA and CDR2 is FQGNSA. DNA of the CDR3: TGTGCCAGCAGCTTATTTCATAGCTCAGATACGCAGTATTTT. Residues: CASSLFHSSDTQYF.